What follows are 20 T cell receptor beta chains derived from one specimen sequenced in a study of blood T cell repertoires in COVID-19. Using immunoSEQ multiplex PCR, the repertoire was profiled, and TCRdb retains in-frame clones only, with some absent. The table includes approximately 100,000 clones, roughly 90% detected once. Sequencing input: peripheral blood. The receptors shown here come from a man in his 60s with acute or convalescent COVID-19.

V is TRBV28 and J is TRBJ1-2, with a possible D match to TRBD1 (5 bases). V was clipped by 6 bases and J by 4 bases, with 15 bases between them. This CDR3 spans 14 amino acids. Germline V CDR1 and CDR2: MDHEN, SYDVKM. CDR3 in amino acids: CASSPPARAYGYTF. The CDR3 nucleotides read TGTGCCAGCAGCCCGCCCGCCAGGGCCTATGGCTACACCTTC.

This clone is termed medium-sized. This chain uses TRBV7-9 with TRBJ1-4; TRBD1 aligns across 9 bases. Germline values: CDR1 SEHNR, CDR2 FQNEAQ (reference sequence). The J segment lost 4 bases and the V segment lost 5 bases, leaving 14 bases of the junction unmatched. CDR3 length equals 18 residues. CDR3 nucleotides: TGTGCCAGCAGCCCAAGGGCCGACCGGGACAGGGATAATGAAAAACTGTTTTTT. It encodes CASSPRADRDRDNEKLFF.

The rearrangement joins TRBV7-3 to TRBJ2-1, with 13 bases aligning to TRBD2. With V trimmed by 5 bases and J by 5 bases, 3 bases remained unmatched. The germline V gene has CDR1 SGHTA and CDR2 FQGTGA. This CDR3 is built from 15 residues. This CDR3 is CASSQGLAGDNEQFF. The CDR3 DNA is TGTGCCAGCAGCCAAGGACTAGCGGGAGACAATGAGCAGTTCTTC.

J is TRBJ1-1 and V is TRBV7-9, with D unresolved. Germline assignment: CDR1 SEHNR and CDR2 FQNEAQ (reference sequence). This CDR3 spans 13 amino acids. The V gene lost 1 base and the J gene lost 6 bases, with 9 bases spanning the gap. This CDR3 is CASSLEPSSEAFF. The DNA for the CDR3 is TGTGCCAGCAGCTTAGAGCCGAGTTCTGAAGCTTTCTTT.

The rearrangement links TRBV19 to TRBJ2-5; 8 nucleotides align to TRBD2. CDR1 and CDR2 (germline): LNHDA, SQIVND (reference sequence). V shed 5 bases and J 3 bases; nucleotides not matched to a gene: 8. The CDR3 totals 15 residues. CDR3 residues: CASSARGAGEETQYF. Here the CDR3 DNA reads TGTGCCAGTAGTGCCCGGGGAGCGGGGGAAGAGACCCAGTACTTC.

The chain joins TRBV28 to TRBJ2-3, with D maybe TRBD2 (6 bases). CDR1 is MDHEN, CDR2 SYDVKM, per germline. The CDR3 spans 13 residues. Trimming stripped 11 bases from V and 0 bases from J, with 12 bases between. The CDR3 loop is CAGRQSSTDTQYF. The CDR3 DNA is TGTGCCGGGAGGCAGTCTAGCACAGATACGCAGTATTTT.

The DNA for the CDR3 is TGTGCCAGCTCACCACAGGGGACAGGGAATGAAAAACTGTTTTTT. Translation gives CASSPQGTGNEKLFF. This rearrangement joins TRBV18 to TRBJ1-4; 9 positions agree with TRBD1. The CDR3 totals 15 residues. In germline, CDR1 is KGHSH, CDR2 LQKENI. V shed 1 base and J 5 bases; nucleotides not matched to a gene: 2.

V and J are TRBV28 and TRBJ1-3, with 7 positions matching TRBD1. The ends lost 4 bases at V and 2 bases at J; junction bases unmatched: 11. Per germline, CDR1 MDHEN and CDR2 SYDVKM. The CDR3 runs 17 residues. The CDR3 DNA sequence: TGTGCCAGCAGTTCAATACGAATGACAGGGACTGGAAACACCATATATTTT. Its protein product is CASSSIRMTGTGNTIYF.

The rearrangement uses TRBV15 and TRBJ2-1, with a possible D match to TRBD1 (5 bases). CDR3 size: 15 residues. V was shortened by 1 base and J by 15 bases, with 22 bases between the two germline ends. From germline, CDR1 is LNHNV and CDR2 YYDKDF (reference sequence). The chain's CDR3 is CATSRGGPGPLYRFF. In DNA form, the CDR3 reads TGTGCCACCAGCAGAGGGGGCCCAGGCCCTCTTTACCGGTTCTTC.

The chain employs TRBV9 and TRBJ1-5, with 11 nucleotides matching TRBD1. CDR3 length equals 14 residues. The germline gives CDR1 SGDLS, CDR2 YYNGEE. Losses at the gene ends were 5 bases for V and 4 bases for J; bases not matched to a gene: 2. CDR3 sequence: CASSGTGGNQPQHF. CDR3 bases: TGTGCCAGCAGTGGGACAGGGGGGAATCAGCCCCAGCATTTT.

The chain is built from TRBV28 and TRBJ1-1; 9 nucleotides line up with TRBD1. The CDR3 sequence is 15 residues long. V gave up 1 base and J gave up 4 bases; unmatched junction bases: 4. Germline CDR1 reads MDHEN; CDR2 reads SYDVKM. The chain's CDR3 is CASSLLGQGGTEAFF. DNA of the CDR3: TGTGCCAGCAGTTTATTGGGACAGGGAGGCACTGAAGCTTTCTTT.

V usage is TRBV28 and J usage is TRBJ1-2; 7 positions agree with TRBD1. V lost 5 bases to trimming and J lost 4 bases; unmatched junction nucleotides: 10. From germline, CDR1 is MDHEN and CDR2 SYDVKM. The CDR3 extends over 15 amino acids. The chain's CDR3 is CASSASGTDLYGYTF. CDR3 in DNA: TGTGCCAGCAGTGCCTCCGGGACAGATCTCTATGGCTACACCTTC.

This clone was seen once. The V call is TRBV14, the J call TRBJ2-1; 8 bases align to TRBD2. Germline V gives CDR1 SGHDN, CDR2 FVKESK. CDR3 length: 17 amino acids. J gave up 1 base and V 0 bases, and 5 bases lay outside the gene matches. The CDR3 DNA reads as TGTGCCAGCAGCCAAGATATAGGACTAGCATCCTACAATGAGCAGTTCTTC. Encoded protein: CASSQDIGLASYNEQFF.

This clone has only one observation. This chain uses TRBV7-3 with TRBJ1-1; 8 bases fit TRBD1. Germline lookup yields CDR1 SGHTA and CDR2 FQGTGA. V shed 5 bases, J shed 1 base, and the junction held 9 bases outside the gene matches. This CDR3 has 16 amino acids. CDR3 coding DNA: TGTGCCAGCAGCGCGACAGGGGTATGGGAGAACACTGAAGCTTTCTTT. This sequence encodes CASSATGVWENTEAFF.

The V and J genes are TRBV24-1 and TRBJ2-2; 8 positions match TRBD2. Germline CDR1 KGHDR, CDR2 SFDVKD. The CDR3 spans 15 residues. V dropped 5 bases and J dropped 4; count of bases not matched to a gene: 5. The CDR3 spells CATSGTSGATGELFF. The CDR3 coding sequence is TGTGCCACCAGTGGAACTAGCGGAGCCACCGGGGAGCTGTTTTTT.

CDR3 bases: TGTGCCTGGAGTGTCCCCTGGGCGAACACTGAAGCTTTCTTT. Translation gives CAWSVPWANTEAFF. The gene calls are TRBV30 and TRBJ1-1, with D hard to call. The V end lost 0 bases, the J end lost 1 base, and 9 bases lay between the germline ends. Per the germline V gene, CDR1 is GTSNPN and CDR2 is SVGIG (reference sequence). The length of the CDR3 is 14 residues. The whole variable domain, filled in from reference TRBV30 and TRBJ1-1, reads SQTIHQWPATLVQPVGSPLSLECTVEGTSNPNLYWYRQAAGRGLQLLFYSVGIGQISSEVPQNLSASRPQDRQFILSSKKLLLSDSGFYLCAWSVPWANTEAFFGQGTRLTVV.

The CDR3 sequence: CARRRQYLDTEAFF. CDR3 nucleotides: TGTGCCAGAAGAAGACAGTATCTTGACACTGAAGCTTTCTTT. This rearrangement joins TRBV5-3 to TRBJ1-1, with D perhaps matching TRBD1 (5 bases). TRBV5-3 is noted as an ORF with a role that remains uncertain. With 5 bases removed from V and 3 bases from J, the gap between germline ends came to 14 bases. The CDR3 contains 14 residues.

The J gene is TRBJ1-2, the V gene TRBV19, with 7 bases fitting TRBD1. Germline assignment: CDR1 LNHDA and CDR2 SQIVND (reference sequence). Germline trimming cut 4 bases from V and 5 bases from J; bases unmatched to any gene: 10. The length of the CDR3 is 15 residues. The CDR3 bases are TGTGCCAGTAGTACCACCCCGACAGGGCAATATGGCTACACCTTC. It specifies CASSTTPTGQYGYTF.

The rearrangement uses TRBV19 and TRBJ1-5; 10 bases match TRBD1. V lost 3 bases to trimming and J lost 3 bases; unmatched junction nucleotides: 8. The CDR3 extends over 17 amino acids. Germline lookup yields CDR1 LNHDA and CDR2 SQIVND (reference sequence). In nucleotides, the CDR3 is TGTGCCAGTAGTATTACCAGGACAGGGGGTGACAATCAGCCCCAGCATTTT. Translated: CASSITRTGGDNQPQHF.

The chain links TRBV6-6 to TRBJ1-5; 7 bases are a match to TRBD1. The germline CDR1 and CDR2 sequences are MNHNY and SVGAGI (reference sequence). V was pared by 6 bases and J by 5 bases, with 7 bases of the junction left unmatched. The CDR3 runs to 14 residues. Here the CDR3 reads CASRLGTADQPQHF. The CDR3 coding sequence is TGTGCCAGCAGGCTCGGGACAGCCGATCAGCCCCAGCATTTT.